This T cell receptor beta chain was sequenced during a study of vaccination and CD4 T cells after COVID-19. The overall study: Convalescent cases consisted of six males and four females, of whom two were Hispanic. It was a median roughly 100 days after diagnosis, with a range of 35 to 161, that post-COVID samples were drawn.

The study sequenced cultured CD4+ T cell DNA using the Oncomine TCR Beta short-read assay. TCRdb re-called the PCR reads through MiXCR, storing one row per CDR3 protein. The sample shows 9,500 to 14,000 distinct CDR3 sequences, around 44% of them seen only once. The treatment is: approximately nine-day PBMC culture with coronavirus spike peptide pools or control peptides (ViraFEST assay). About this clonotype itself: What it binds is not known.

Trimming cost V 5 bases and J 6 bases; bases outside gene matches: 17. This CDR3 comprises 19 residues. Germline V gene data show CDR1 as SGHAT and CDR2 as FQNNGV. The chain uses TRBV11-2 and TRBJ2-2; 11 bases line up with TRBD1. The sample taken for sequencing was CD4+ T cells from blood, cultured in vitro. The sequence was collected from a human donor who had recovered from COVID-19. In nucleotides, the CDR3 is TGTGCCAGCAGCAACCACCGGACAGGGGGCGGTTCCGGTGCCGGGGAGCTGTTTTTT. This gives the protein CASSNHRTGGGSGAGELFF.